One T cell receptor beta chain is described in this entry. This record belongs to a study of blood T cell repertoires in COVID-19. In the study overall: Researchers got acute and convalescent COVID-19 samples from the United States, Italy and Spain.

Original handling: For nucleated cells, counts were estimated from reference gene primer amplification. The assay was immunoSEQ multiplex PCR, and TCRdb's table has in-frame clones only and misses some. The DNA was the basis for D and trimming; V, J and clone size are from that table. The sample includes over 100,000 clones, roughly 81% seen only once; the top ten take roughly 1.4%. Source material: peripheral blood. The source is a man aged 35-49 years with acute or convalescent COVID-19.

CDR3 sequence: CASSSGRQGRETQYF. The CDR3 DNA is TGTGCCAGCAGCTCGGGTAGACAGGGGCGAGAGACCCAGTACTTC. The chain links TRBV5-4 to TRBJ2-5, with 8 bases matching TRBD1. The germline CDR1 and CDR2 sequences are SGHNT and YYREEE (reference sequence). V shed 3 bases and J 4 bases; nucleotides not matched to a gene: 8. This CDR3 has 15 amino acids.